A selection of T cell receptor beta chains follows, all from one sample in a study of shared clonotypes between healthy human individuals. Data came from immunoSEQ multiplex PCR; TCRdb stores just in-frame clones and leaves some out. This table has roughly 600,000 clones, about 98% appearing once. Sequenced: naive CD8+ T cells sorted from blood. All receptors derive from a man aged 25-45 years in good health. Both conserved end residues are part of each CDR3. Fields, in order: CDR3 length, V gene, CDR3 protein.

cdr3_length: 12
v_call: TRBV6-6
cdr3_aa: CASRRTGRGAFF

cdr3_length: 13
v_call: TRBV29-1
cdr3_aa: CSVEGSPYNEQFF

cdr3_length: 15
v_call: TRBV11-2
cdr3_aa: CASSLVFSLGDTQYF

cdr3_length: 13
v_call: TRBV6-5
cdr3_aa: CASSYSAGGEQFF

cdr3_length: 12
v_call: TRBV15
cdr3_aa: CATGMGNYGYTF

cdr3_length: 15
v_call: TRBV14
cdr3_aa: CASSQGRDRRYEQYF

cdr3_length: 13
v_call: TRBV27
cdr3_aa: CASSLSKGYGYTF

cdr3_length: 16
v_call: TRBV27
cdr3_aa: CASSYVKAGGKETQYF

cdr3_length: 15
v_call: TRBV27
cdr3_aa: CASTLGGPSYNEQFF

cdr3_length: 14
v_call: TRBV5-6
cdr3_aa: CASSFLRVRNEQFF

cdr3_length: 15
v_call: TRBV11-2
cdr3_aa: CASSSLRGQGGGYTF

cdr3_length: 16
v_call: TRBV6-1
cdr3_aa: CASSEASFGGRTEAFF

cdr3_length: 15
v_call: TRBV7-9
cdr3_aa: CASRGWTGDGNTIYF

cdr3_length: 16
v_call: TRBV4-3
cdr3_aa: CASSQDTGDSYNEQFF

cdr3_length: 12
v_call: TRBV5-1
cdr3_aa: CASRGGSTEAFF

cdr3_length: 19
v_call: TRBV21-1
cdr3_aa: CASSVPSPGQGKAKNIQYF

cdr3_length: 15
v_call: TRBV27
cdr3_aa: CASSLLGTQRDGYTF

cdr3_length: 12
v_call: TRBV7-9
cdr3_aa: CASSQGGQPQHF

cdr3_length: 16
v_call: TRBV11-1
cdr3_aa: CASKLAAPSYDNEQFF

cdr3_length: 13
v_call: TRBV7-9
cdr3_aa: CASSQATPYGYTF

cdr3_length: 11
v_call: TRBV7-9
cdr3_aa: CASSPLVEAFF

cdr3_length: 14
v_call: TRBV14
cdr3_aa: CASSQRTSTDTQYF

cdr3_length: 15
v_call: TRBV11-2
cdr3_aa: CASSSEAGISYEQYF

cdr3_length: 16
v_call: TRBV5-1
cdr3_aa: CASSLAGRTRTDTQYF

cdr3_length: 15
v_call: TRBV7-9
cdr3_aa: CASSLIMEGGYEQYF

cdr3_length: 15
v_call: TRBV7-9
cdr3_aa: CASSSDPPSYNEQFF

cdr3_length: 14
v_call: TRBV7-9
cdr3_aa: CASSGGESKETQYF

cdr3_length: 13
v_call: TRBV7-9
cdr3_aa: CASSFRNTGELFF

cdr3_length: 13
v_call: TRBV29-1
cdr3_aa: CSVELEGGYEQYF

cdr3_length: 16
v_call: TRBV7-7
cdr3_aa: CASSPGLAGESYEQYF

cdr3_length: 16
v_call: TRBV5-6
cdr3_aa: CASSLRQSYSNQPQHF

cdr3_length: 16
v_call: TRBV14
cdr3_aa: CASSLTDRRDGYGYTF

cdr3_length: 14
v_call: TRBV29-1
cdr3_aa: CSVNSGPLLYEQYF

cdr3_length: 15
v_call: TRBV11-2
cdr3_aa: CASSFGTGVNQPQHF

cdr3_length: 16
v_call: TRBV7-2
cdr3_aa: CASSLGWTGAYNEQFF

cdr3_length: 15
v_call: TRBV7-9
cdr3_aa: CASSSLGTPSYEQYF

cdr3_length: 16
v_call: TRBV7-9
cdr3_aa: CASSLPSVGGNEKLFF

cdr3_length: 16
v_call: TRBV7-9
cdr3_aa: CASIPLVGGSTDTQYF

cdr3_length: 15
v_call: TRBV7-9
cdr3_aa: CASREGLAETDTQYF

cdr3_length: 14
v_call: TRBV10-3
cdr3_aa: CAISSTSGSYEQYF

cdr3_length: 13
v_call: TRBV7-9
cdr3_aa: CASSLGTGSGYTF

cdr3_length: 17
v_call: TRBV9
cdr3_aa: CASSVDLRGSNTGELFF

cdr3_length: 14
v_call: TRBV29-1
cdr3_aa: CSVFTNPGADTQYF

cdr3_length: 12
v_call: TRBV29-1
cdr3_aa: CSVGHSGETQYF

cdr3_length: 14
v_call: TRBV28
cdr3_aa: CASSLWGADQPQHF

cdr3_length: 15
v_call: TRBV18
cdr3_aa: CASSPTTEVAYEQYF

cdr3_length: 15
v_call: TRBV27
cdr3_aa: CASSPLWGSDQPQHF

cdr3_length: 14
v_call: TRBV7-2
cdr3_aa: CASSRDSGSYEQYF

cdr3_length: 15
v_call: TRBV6-5
cdr3_aa: CASRPDPLSGTEQFF

cdr3_length: 12
v_call: TRBV30
cdr3_aa: CAFFWEDNEQFF

cdr3_length: 15
v_call: TRBV18
cdr3_aa: CASSAERSYRNIQYF

cdr3_length: 15
v_call: TRBV15
cdr3_aa: CATSMNRGSGNTIYF

cdr3_length: 15
v_call: TRBV10-1
cdr3_aa: CASSRRASSTDTQYF